This T cell receptor beta chain is drawn from a study of T cells after posttransplantation cyclophosphamide. Trimming removed 4 bases at V and 3 bases at J, with 7 bases between. Looked up from germline, CDR1 is SGHNT and CDR2 is YYREEE (reference sequence). CDR3 length: 12 residues. The table came from immunoSEQ multiplex PCR; TCRdb's copy has only in-frame clones and leaves some out. The sample holds 25,000 to 35,000 clones, under 95% seen once. Study-wide points: Blood and skin or GI T cell repertoires showed limited TRB overlap. Later blood repertoires were often dominated by clones from the donor CD8+ memory compartment. Recipient CMV seropositivity and CMV reactivation strongly tracked TRB clonality.

A remark on this clone: Its antigen is still unknown.

Cells defined as naive were viable CD3+CD4+ or CD3+CD8+ and CCR7+CD45RA+CD45RO-CD95-CD27+CD28+. This related bone marrow graft donor gave peripheral blood on the day of marrow donation. The V and J genes are TRBV5-4 and TRBJ1-2, with no clear D. The sample taken for sequencing was naive CD4+ T cells sorted from PBMCs. This receptor was taken from a woman aged 55-69 years in good health, CMV-negative, and a related stem cell transplant donor. The chain's CDR3 is CASSRQDYGYTF. CDR3 DNA sequence: TGTGCCAGCAGCCGACAAGACTATGGCTACACCTTC.